This T cell receptor beta chain was identified during a study of T cells in Graves' hyperthyroidism and ophthalmopathy. Study-level points and caveats: Blood samples included most of the expanded thyroid clonotypes exceeding 0.001.

Remarks on this clonotype: Its antigen is as yet unknown.

Germline V gene data show CDR1 as SGDLS and CDR2 as YYNGEE. V was pared by 0 bases and J by 3 bases, with 9 bases between. This CDR3 is built from 15 residues. RNA transcripts yielded amplified TCR beta CDR3 regions. Initially, a first-round RT-PCR of the TCR CDR3 employed the HTBI primer set. TCRdb redid the calling of the multiplex PCR reads with MiXCR, one entry per CDR3 protein. This table has around 290,000 distinct CDR3 sequences, roughly an eighth appearing once. Newly diagnosed patients aged 18 to 65 had hyperthyroidism of under 2 months' duration. Lactation, pregnancy, other autoimmune disease or uncontrolled infection led to exclusion of patients.

The TCR sequence derives from a woman aged 40 to 50 with Graves' hyperthyroidism. The specimen was blood. This rearrangement joins TRBV9 to TRBJ1-4; D gene uncertain. Here the CDR3 reads CASSVGELSNEKLFF. As DNA, the CDR3 is TGTGCCAGCAGCGTAGGTGAGCTGTCTAATGAAAAACTGTTTTTT. Full variable domain (rest looked up from reference TRBV9 and TRBJ1-4): DSGVTQTPKHLITATGQRVTLRCSPRSGDLSVYWYQQSLDQGLQFLIQYYNGEERAKGNILERFSAQQFPDLHSELNLSSLELGDSALYFCASSVGELSNEKLFFGSGTQLSVL.